This is a list of T cell receptor beta chains from one sample in a study of T cell responses to AZD1222 COVID-19 vaccine. Sequencing used immunoSEQ multiplex PCR; TCRdb keeps in-frame clones, though not all of them. The repertoire holds approximately 160,000 clones, with 90% to 95% as singletons. The input for sequencing was peripheral blood, taken 28 days after the second AZD1222 dose. These receptors were taken from an adult who received the AZD1222 COVID-19 vaccine. The CDR3 runs from the conserved cysteine through the conserved F or W. A D gene is named only where the DNA matches it firmly. Clone size appears in some rows only: once, few, many, or a class for an expanded clone.

len: 16; d_gene: TRBD2; abundance: .; j_gene: TRBJ2-2; v_gene: TRBV7-9; CDR3aa: CASSSRLAGEAGELFF; CDR3nt: TGTGCCAGCAGCTCGCGACTAGCGGGGGAGGCCGGGGAGCTGTTTTTT
len: 15; d_gene: .; abundance: once; j_gene: TRBJ2-6; v_gene: TRBV7-2; CDR3aa: CASSLVPSGANVLTF; CDR3nt: TGTGCCAGCAGCTTAGTGCCCTCTGGGGCCAACGTCCTGACTTTC
len: 15; d_gene: TRBD1; abundance: once; j_gene: TRBJ2-1; v_gene: TRBV13; CDR3aa: CASSYTGGLYNEQFF; CDR3nt: TGTGCCAGCAGCTATACAGGGGGCTTATACAATGAGCAGTTCTTC
len: 16; d_gene: .; abundance: .; j_gene: TRBJ1-5; v_gene: TRBV18; CDR3aa: CASSPREDGGNQPQHF; CDR3nt: TGTGCCAGCTCACCACGGGAAGACGGAGGCAATCAGCCCCAGCATTTT
len: 17; d_gene: TRBD1; abundance: .; j_gene: TRBJ1-1; v_gene: TRBV13; CDR3aa: CASSIRGLLFLNTEAFF; CDR3nt: TGTGCCAGCAGCATCAGGGGGCTTTTATTTTTGAACACTGAAGCTTTCTTT
len: 16; d_gene: .; abundance: .; j_gene: TRBJ2-6; v_gene: TRBV2; CDR3aa: CASRSGPSDGANVLTF; CDR3nt: TGTGCCAGCAGGTCCGGACCCTCTGATGGGGCCAACGTCCTGACTTTC
len: 13; d_gene: .; abundance: .; j_gene: TRBJ1-1; v_gene: TRBV19; CDR3aa: CASILTGDTEAFF; CDR3nt: TGTGCCAGTATTTTGACAGGAGACACTGAAGCTTTCTTT
len: 14; d_gene: .; abundance: .; j_gene: TRBJ1-3; v_gene: TRBV20-1; CDR3aa: CSASKTGEVNTIYF; CDR3nt: TGCAGTGCTAGTAAGACCGGGGAGGTAAACACCATATATTTT
len: 14; d_gene: .; abundance: .; j_gene: TRBJ1-6; v_gene: TRBV7-8; CDR3aa: CASSLGRLNSPLHF; CDR3nt: TGTGCCAGCAGCTTAGGCAGGTTAAATTCACCCCTCCACTTT
len: 15; d_gene: .; abundance: .; j_gene: TRBJ2-1; v_gene: TRBV14; CDR3aa: CASSTTESSYNEQFF; CDR3nt: TGTGCCAGCAGCACGACAGAGAGCTCCTACAATGAGCAGTTCTTC
len: 20; d_gene: TRBD1; abundance: few; j_gene: TRBJ1-1; v_gene: TRBV3-1/TRBV3-2; CDR3aa: CASSQGTTGWVMWMNTEAFF; CDR3nt: TGTGCCAGCAGCCAAGGGACGACAGGGTGGGTGATGTGGATGAACACTGAAGCTTTCTTT
len: 13; d_gene: .; abundance: .; j_gene: TRBJ2-4; v_gene: TRBV28; CDR3aa: CASSLLDGNIQYF; CDR3nt: TGTGCCAGCAGTTTATTGGACGGAAACATTCAGTACTTC
len: 15; d_gene: .; abundance: .; j_gene: TRBJ1-2; v_gene: TRBV5-1; CDR3aa: CASSLGGAPGSGYTF; CDR3nt: TGCGCCAGCAGCTTGGGTGGTGCTCCGGGCTCTGGCTACACCTTC
len: 13; d_gene: .; abundance: .; j_gene: TRBJ2-7; v_gene: TRBV11-2; CDR3aa: CASSLGDSYEQYF; CDR3nt: TGTGCCAGCAGCTTGGGGGACTCCTACGAGCAGTACTTC